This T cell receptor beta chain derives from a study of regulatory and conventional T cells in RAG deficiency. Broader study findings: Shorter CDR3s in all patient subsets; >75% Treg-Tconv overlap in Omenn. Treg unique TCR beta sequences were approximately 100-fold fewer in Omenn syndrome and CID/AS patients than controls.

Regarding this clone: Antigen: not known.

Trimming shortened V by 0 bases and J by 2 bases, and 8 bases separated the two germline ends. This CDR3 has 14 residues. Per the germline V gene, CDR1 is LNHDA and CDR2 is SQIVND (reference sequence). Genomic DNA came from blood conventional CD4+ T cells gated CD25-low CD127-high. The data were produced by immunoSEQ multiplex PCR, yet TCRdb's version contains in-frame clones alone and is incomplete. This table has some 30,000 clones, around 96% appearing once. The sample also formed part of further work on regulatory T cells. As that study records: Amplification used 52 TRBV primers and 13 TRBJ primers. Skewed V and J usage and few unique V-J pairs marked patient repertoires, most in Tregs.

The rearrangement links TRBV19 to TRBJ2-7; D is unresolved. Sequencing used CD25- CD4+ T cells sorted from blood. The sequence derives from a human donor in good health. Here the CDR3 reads CASSIDSSAYEQYF. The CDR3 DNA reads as TGTGCCAGTAGTATAGATAGCAGTGCCTACGAGCAGTACTTC.